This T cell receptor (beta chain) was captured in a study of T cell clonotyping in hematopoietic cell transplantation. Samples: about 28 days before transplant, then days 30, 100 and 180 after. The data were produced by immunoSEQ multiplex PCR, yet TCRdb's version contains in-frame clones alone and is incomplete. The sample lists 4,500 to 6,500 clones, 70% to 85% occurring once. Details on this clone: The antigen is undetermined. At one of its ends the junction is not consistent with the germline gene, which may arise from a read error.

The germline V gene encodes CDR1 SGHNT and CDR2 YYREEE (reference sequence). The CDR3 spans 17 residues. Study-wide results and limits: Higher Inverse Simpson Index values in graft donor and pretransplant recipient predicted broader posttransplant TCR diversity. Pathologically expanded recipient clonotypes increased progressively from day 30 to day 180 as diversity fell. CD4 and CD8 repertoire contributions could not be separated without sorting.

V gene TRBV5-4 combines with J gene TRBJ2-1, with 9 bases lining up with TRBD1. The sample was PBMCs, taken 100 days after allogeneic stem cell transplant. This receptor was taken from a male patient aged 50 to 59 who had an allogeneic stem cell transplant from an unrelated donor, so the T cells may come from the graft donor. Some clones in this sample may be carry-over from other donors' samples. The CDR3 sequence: CASSQTQGAPLYNEQFF. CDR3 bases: TGCGCCAGCAGCCAGACACAGGGGGCGCCCCTATACAATGAGCAGTTCTTC. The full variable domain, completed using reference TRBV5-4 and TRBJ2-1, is ETGVTQSPTHLIKTRGQQVTLRCSSQSGHNTVSWYQQALGQGPQFIFQYYREEENGRGNFPPRFSGLQFPNYSSELNVNALELDDSALYLCASSQTQGAPLYNEQFFGPGTRLTVL.